The 29 T cell receptor beta chains below were found in one sample sequenced in a study of T cell responses to AZD1222 COVID-19 vaccine. The table came from immunoSEQ multiplex PCR; TCRdb's copy has only in-frame clones and leaves some out. The sample includes 200,000 or so clones, almost 95% of them seen just once. Here the sequenced sample was peripheral blood, taken on day 0 of AZD1222 vaccination. The receptor source for this set is an adult in good health.

V is TRBV2 and J is TRBJ1-2; tentative D call: TRBD1 (5 bases). V was cut by 3 bases and J by 7 bases, with 9 bases left in between. This CDR3 spans 12 amino acids. CDR1 and CDR2 (germline): SNHLY, FYNNEI. CDR3 nucleotides: TGTGCCAGCAGTGAGGCCAGGGTTGGCTACACCTTC. Translation gives CASSEARVGYTF.

The V and J genes are TRBV27 and TRBJ2-2, with D uncertain. Germline V gene sequence: CDR1 MNHEY, CDR2 SMNVEV (reference sequence). This CDR3 is 14 amino acids long. The germline V and J ends were trimmed by 6 bases and 0 bases, with 8 bases remaining between them. Here the CDR3 DNA reads TGTGCCAGCAGGACGGTGGCGAACACCGGGGAGCTGTTTTTT. Residues: CASRTVANTGELFF.

The rearrangement uses TRBV29-1 and TRBJ2-5, with TRBD1 matching over 9 bases. The junction had 7 bases not matched to a gene; V was cut back by 6 bases and J by 5 bases. From germline, CDR1 is SQVTM and CDR2 ANQGSEA. The CDR3 loop spans 13 amino acids. CDR3 bases: TGCAGCGTAGGGACAGGGAATTCGGAGACCCAGTACTTC. This gives the protein CSVGTGNSETQYF.

This clone was observed once. The V and J genes are TRBV18 and TRBJ2-7; TRBD2 is a possible D gene (6 bases). The ends were cut back, 3 bases at V and 4 bases at J, with 7 bases in the middle. CDR1 KGHSH and CDR2 LQKENI come from the germline V gene. The CDR3 extends over 12 amino acids. Here the CDR3 reads CASSPGGYEQYF. The DNA for the CDR3 is TGTGCCAGCTCACCGGGGGGTTACGAGCAGTACTTC.

This chain links TRBV19 with TRBJ2-5, with D tentatively TRBD2 (5 bases). The CDR3 spans 13 residues. Trimming left V 2 bases short and J 5 bases short, with 9 bases between. CDR1 is LNHDA and CDR2 is SQIVND in the germline V gene (reference sequence). As DNA, the CDR3 is TGTGCCAGTAGTATAAGGGAGCGGGAGACCCAGTACTTC. Encoded protein: CASSIRERETQYF.

The chain has TRBV7-8 and TRBJ1-2; D perhaps matches TRBD1 (5 bases). With 2 bases removed from V and 1 base from J, the gap between germline ends came to 14 bases. The germline V gene has CDR1 SGHVS and CDR2 FQNEAQ. CDR3 length: 16 residues. CDR3 nucleotides: TGTGCCAGCAGCTTAAGGGAGACAGTCTATAACTATGGCTACACCTTC. It codes for CASSLRETVYNYGYTF.

Worth noting for this clone: Other DNA sequences in the sample encode the same CDR3. The chain recombines TRBV5-1 with TRBJ2-6, with a possible D match to TRBD2 (5 bases). This CDR3 contains 16 residues. The germline V gene encodes CDR1 SGHRS and CDR2 YFSETQ. V lost 1 base and J 2 bases, leaving 10 bases between the germline ends. This CDR3 is CASSLTGRAGANVLTF. CDR3 bases: TGCGCCAGCAGCTTGACGGGGAGAGCTGGGGCCAACGTCCTGACTTTC.

V and J are TRBV9 and TRBJ1-6, with TRBD1 identical over 9 bases. This CDR3 region has 14 residues. Germline values: CDR1 SGDLS, CDR2 YYNGEE. With V trimmed by 3 bases and J by 10 bases, 5 bases remained unmatched. In DNA, the CDR3 is TGTGCCAGCAGCGGGACAGGGGTCCAATCACCCCTCCACTTT. This codes for CASSGTGVQSPLHF.

This rearrangement joins TRBV11-3 to TRBJ1-2; D possibly corresponds to TRBD1 (6 bases). Trimming removed 5 bases at V and 8 bases at J, with 15 bases between. From germline, CDR1 is SGHNT and CDR2 YENEEA. This CDR3 spans 13 amino acids. CDR3 region: CASSPPGGGGYTF. CDR3 DNA sequence: TGTGCCAGCAGCCCGCCCGGGGGGGGCGGCTACACCTTC.

The rearrangement uses TRBV5-1 and TRBJ1-2; TRBD1 might be the D (5 bases). Trimming removed 4 bases from V and 7 bases from J, with 14 bases in between. Germline loops: CDR1 SGHRS, CDR2 YFSETQ. The CDR3 is 13 residues long. In nucleotides, the CDR3 is TGCGCCAGCAGCCCTCAGGGCCTAGGTGGCTACACCTTC. Encoded protein: CASSPQGLGGYTF.

The CDR3 is CASRTTGSENTEAFF. For the CDR3, the DNA is TGTGCCAGCAGAACGACAGGGAGCGAGAACACTGAAGCTTTCTTT. The chain has TRBV7-2 and TRBJ1-1, with 7 bases that match TRBD1. The germline V gene has CDR1 SGHTA and CDR2 FQGNSA. With 6 bases clipped from V and 1 base from J, the junction kept 8 bases outside the gene matches. The CDR3 loop spans 15 amino acids.

Concerning this clone itself: This CDR3 is also generated by other DNA sequences in the sample. V usage is TRBV4-2 and J usage is TRBJ2-3; TRBD2 agrees at 12 bases. Per the germline V gene, CDR1 is LGHNA and CDR2 is YNFKEQ. This CDR3 spans 16 amino acids. The trim removed 0 bases at V and 4 bases at J, leaving 2 bases unmatched. Here the CDR3 DNA reads TGTGCCAGCAGCCAAGATCTAGCGGGGGGGCCAGATACGCAGTATTTT. Translating gives CASSQDLAGGPDTQYF.

The chain employs TRBV9 and TRBJ2-2, with 8 bases identical to TRBD1. This CDR3 has 14 residues. The trim removed 5 bases at V and 6 bases at J, leaving 6 bases unmatched. CDR1 SGDLS and CDR2 YYNGEE come from the germline V gene. The CDR3 DNA reads TGTGCCAGCAGGGCAGGGGGCGAATCCGGGGAGCTGTTTTTT. Protein sequence: CASRAGGESGELFF.

The table lists this clone with a few counts. J is TRBJ1-6 and V is TRBV3-1 (or the pseudogene TRBV3-2); perhaps TRBD1 as D (5 bases). The V end was cut by 1 base, the J end by 5 bases, with 9 bases between. This CDR3 is built from 15 residues. The V gene's germline CDR1 is LGHDT and CDR2 YNNKEL (reference sequence). CDR3 in amino acids: CASSQGTNDNSPLHF. The CDR3 nucleotides read TGTGCCAGCAGCCAAGGGACAAACGATAATTCACCCCTCCACTTT.

The chain uses TRBV5-8 and TRBJ1-5; TRBD1 aligns across 12 bases. The germline CDR1 and CDR2 sequences are SGHTS and YDEGEE. This CDR3 spans 17 amino acids. The trim removed 1 base at V and 5 bases at J, leaving 7 bases unmatched. The CDR3 protein is CASSLTLGQGAHQPQHF. DNA of the CDR3: TGTGCCAGCAGCTTGACCTTGGGACAGGGGGCGCATCAGCCCCAGCATTTT. Together with reference TRBV5-8 and TRBJ1-5, the CDR3 gives the full variable domain: EAGVTQSPTHLIKTRGQQATLRCSPISGHTSVYWYQQALGLGLQFLLWYDEGEERNRGNFPPRFSGRQFPNYSSELNVNALELEDSALYLCASSLTLGQGAHQPQHFGDGTRLSIL.

The chain employs TRBV6-5 and TRBJ1-1, with no clear D. Trimming left V 7 bases short and J 8 bases short, with 17 bases between. The germline gives CDR1 MNHEY, CDR2 SVGAGI. The CDR3 has 13 residues. The CDR3 reads CASTSYNIGEAFF. CDR3 in DNA: TGTGCCAGCACCAGTTACAATATCGGCGAAGCTTTCTTT.

This chain links TRBV5-5 with TRBJ1-2, with no clear D. CDR3 size: 16 residues. Trimming stripped 4 bases from V and 6 bases from J, with 22 bases between. Per germline, CDR1 SGHKS and CDR2 YYEKEE (reference sequence). CDR3 nucleotides: TGTGCCAGCAGCAAAGGGCGAGAACCACGTCGGCATGGCTACACCTTC. Amino acids: CASSKGREPRRHGYTF.

V and J are TRBV10-3 and TRBJ1-1; no clear D gene. Germline CDR1 reads ENHRY; CDR2 reads SYGVKD. The CDR3 runs 13 residues. V lost 6 bases, J lost 1 base, and 9 bases lay in between. The CDR3 loop is CAIRLSGNTEAFF. The CDR3 bases are TGTGCCATCAGGTTGAGTGGGAACACTGAAGCTTTCTTT.

The V gene is TRBV6-5, the J gene TRBJ1-2; TRBD1 aligns across 7 bases. The CDR3 contains 15 residues. V dropped 5 bases and J dropped 3; count of bases not matched to a gene: 9. The germline V gene has CDR1 MNHEY and CDR2 SVGAGI. DNA for the CDR3: TGTGCCAGCAGTCGGCCGGGACAGACTTACTATGGCTACACCTTC. Amino acid sequence: CASSRPGQTYYGYTF.

V is TRBV27 and J is TRBJ2-2; 11 nucleotides match TRBD1. The CDR3 totals 14 residues. The germline V gene encodes CDR1 MNHEY and CDR2 SMNVEV (reference sequence). Germline trimming cut 5 bases from V and 8 bases from J; bases unmatched to any gene: 4. CDR3 protein: CASSGQGAGGELFF. CDR3 bases: TGTGCCAGCAGTGGACAGGGGGCAGGAGGGGAGCTGTTTTTT.

The V and J genes are TRBV19 and TRBJ1-2; D perhaps matches TRBD1 (6 bases). CDR1 is LNHDA, CDR2 SQIVND, per germline (reference sequence). This CDR3 spans 13 amino acids. V dropped 1 base and J dropped 13 bases, with 16 bases sitting between them. The CDR3 DNA reads TGTGCCAGTAGTATAGGAATGGGACAATATGCCACCTTC. Translation gives CASSIGMGQYATF.

V gene TRBV4-3 combines with J gene TRBJ1-1, with 9 bases fitting TRBD1. The CDR3 length is 17 residues. The germline CDR1 and CDR2 sequences are LGHNA and YSLEER. The J segment lost 1 base and the V segment lost 3 bases, leaving 9 bases of the junction unmatched. The CDR3 here is CASSQQMTDRGNTEAFF. CDR3 nucleotides: TGCGCCAGCAGCCAGCAGATGACGGACAGGGGGAACACTGAAGCTTTCTTT.

J is TRBJ2-1 and V is TRBV24-1, with 9 bases that match TRBD1. The CDR3 runs 17 residues. V gave up 3 bases and J gave up 1 base; unmatched junction bases: 6. CDR1 is KGHDR and CDR2 is SFDVKD in the germline V gene. The CDR3 loop is CATSDPTGGMSYNEQFF. Here the CDR3 DNA reads TGTGCCACCAGTGATCCCACAGGGGGCATGTCCTACAATGAGCAGTTCTTC.

This clone was seen only once. V gene TRBV7-9 combines with J gene TRBJ1-4; D gene uncertain. Germline V CDR1 and CDR2: SEHNR, FQNEAQ (reference sequence). V dropped 1 base and J dropped 4 bases, with 7 bases sitting between them. The CDR3 runs 14 residues. The CDR3 coding sequence is TGTGCCAGCAGCTTAGGGCAAATTAATGAAAAACTGTTTTTT. It codes for CASSLGQINEKLFF.

This chain joins TRBV5-1 and TRBJ1-1; D remains ambiguous. This CDR3 comprises 15 residues. Germline V CDR1 and CDR2: SGHRS, YFSETQ. Trimming stripped 0 bases from V and 0 bases from J, with 9 bases between. For the CDR3, the DNA is TGCGCCAGCAGCTTGGGTGCTCCGGTGAACACTGAAGCTTTCTTT. Its protein is CASSLGAPVNTEAFF.

This rearrangement joins TRBV6-6 to TRBJ1-6; 9 nucleotides agree with TRBD1. Losses at the gene ends were 0 bases for V and 15 bases for J; bases not matched to a gene: 12. CDR1 MNHNY and CDR2 SVGAGI come from the germline V gene (reference sequence). This CDR3 contains 16 residues. In DNA, the CDR3 is TGTGCCAGCAGTTACTCCACGGGACAGGGTTTCCGGAGCCTCCACTTT. Amino acids: CASSYSTGQGFRSLHF.

The gene calls are TRBV6-2 or TRBV6-3 and TRBJ1-1, with D possibly being TRBD1 (5 bases). The CDR3 sequence is 13 residues long. V was clipped by 6 bases and J by 3 bases, with 11 bases between them. Germline V gives CDR1 MNHEY, CDR2 SVGEGT. The CDR3 loop reads CASSRDRYTEAFF. The CDR3, as DNA: TGTGCCAGCAGCCGCGACAGATACACTGAAGCTTTCTTT.

The chain carries TRBV7-9 and TRBJ1-1; D perhaps matches TRBD1 (5 bases). Germline V gene lookup returns CDR1 SEHNR and CDR2 FQNEAQ (reference sequence). The CDR3 is 17 amino acids. CDR3 protein: CVLKSHQLLFQGAEAFF. CDR3 bases: TGTGTCCTAAAGTCCCACCAGTTGCTGTTCCAGGGCGCTGAAGCTTTCTTT.

The genes are TRBV6-5 and TRBJ1-1; TRBD1 is a possible D gene (5 bases). V gave up 2 bases and J gave up 2 bases, with 9 bases separating them. Germline lookup yields CDR1 MNHEY and CDR2 SVGAGI. The length of the CDR3 is 14 residues. The chain's CDR3 is CASSYGAGNTEAFF. In DNA, the CDR3 is TGTGCCAGCAGTTACGGGGCGGGAAACACTGAAGCTTTCTTT.